The following is a T cell receptor beta chain sequence with its context. Germline CDR1 SGHTA, CDR2 FQGNSA. The CDR3 sequence is 15 residues long. Trimming stripped 1 base from V and 4 bases from J, with 11 bases between. TCR beta chains were sequenced at survey level with immunoSEQ. Libraries were prepared by immunoSEQ multiplex PCR; TCRdb keeps only in-frame clonotypes and omits some of them. The sample yields around 50,000 clones, 90% to 95% seen once. This chain connects TRBV7-2 to TRBJ1-5; D not resolved. Input material: PBMCs. The sequence derives from a man aged 35 to 55 with rheumatoid arthritis. CDR3 DNA: TGTGCCAGCAGCTTAGTGGATACGGGGAATCAGCCCCAGCATTTT. Residues: CASSLVDTGNQPQHF.